This T cell receptor (beta chain) stems from a study of blood T cell repertoires in COVID-19. Across the study: Whether acute or convalescent, the COVID-19 samples came from the United States, Italy and Spain. Sources were T cells, B-cell-depleted T cells, or PBMCs; the material itself was cDNA or gDNA.

Source study methods: Estimation of nucleated cell counts was performed using reference gene primer amplification. The repertoire was sequenced with immunoSEQ multiplex PCR; TCRdb's copy has only in-frame clones and lacks some. V, J and clone size are those of that table, while D and trimming were read from the DNA. This sample has about 69,000 clones, with about 80% found just once. The V gene end was trimmed by 7 bases and the J gene end by 0 bases; junction bases not matched to a gene: 6. The CDR3 is 15 residues long. Germline values: CDR1 MNHEY, CDR2 SVGAGI. Patients at the Seattle site were enrolled during active infection and followed longitudinally.

Sequencing was carried out using peripheral blood. The origin of this receptor is a man over 45 with COVID-19, enrolled during active disease. This rearrangement joins TRBV6-5 to TRBJ2-3; the match to TRBD1 covers 8 bases. The CDR3 protein is CASTWGQASTDTQYF. The CDR3, as DNA: TGTGCCAGCACCTGGGGACAGGCTAGCACAGATACGCAGTATTTT.